The 11 T cell receptor beta chains below all came from one sample that was sequenced in a study of blood T cell repertoires in COVID-19. Sequencing used immunoSEQ multiplex PCR; TCRdb keeps in-frame clones, though not all of them. This sample has approximately 260,000 clones; roughly 84% occur once, and the top ten carry 6.6%. Material for sequencing was PBMCs or T cells enriched from blood (not recorded which). The receptors shown here come from a woman in her fifties or sixties who had been exposed to COVID-19.

This clone was observed a few times. The V gene is TRBV2, the J gene TRBJ1-4; possible D gene TRBD1, 5 bases. V dropped 7 bases and J dropped 8 bases, with 8 bases sitting between them. The CDR3 has 11 residues. Germline-derived CDR1 and CDR2 are SNHLY and FYNNEI. Written as DNA, the CDR3 is TGTGCCAGCAAACAGGCGGAAAAACTGTTTTTT. Its translation: CASKQAEKLFF.

The V call is TRBV7-6, the J call TRBJ2-5; TRBD2 is a possible D gene (6 bases). The CDR3 consists of 12 residues. The germline gives CDR1 SGHVS, CDR2 FNYEAQ. Trimming removed 11 bases at V and 2 bases at J, with 12 bases between. The CDR3 is CAVGGVQETQYF. For the CDR3, the DNA is TGTGCCGTTGGCGGGGTTCAAGAGACCCAGTACTTC.

This clone was counted a single time. The V gene is TRBV6-5, the J gene TRBJ1-6; perhaps TRBD1 as D (5 bases). This CDR3 has 12 residues. V was clipped by 6 bases and J by 10 bases, with 10 bases between them. From germline, CDR1 is MNHEY and CDR2 SVGAGI. The CDR3 nucleotides are TGTGCCAGCAGCCTAGGGGAATCACCCCTCCACTTT. Translating it yields CASSLGESPLHF.

The rearrangement links TRBV3-1 (or the pseudogene TRBV3-2) to TRBJ1-4; TRBD1 aligns across 7 bases. Germline V gene data show CDR1 as LGHDT and CDR2 as YNNKEL (reference sequence). This CDR3 is built from 16 residues. The V gene end was trimmed by 3 bases and the J gene end by 0 bases; junction bases not matched to a gene: 4. CDR3 sequence: CASSHPGGSTNEKLFF. The CDR3 nucleotides read TGTGCCAGCAGCCACCCAGGGGGGTCAACTAATGAAAAACTGTTTTTT.

This rearrangement joins TRBV5-4 to TRBJ2-3; maybe TRBD2 (7 bases). Germline V gives CDR1 SGHNT, CDR2 YYREEE (reference sequence). The CDR3 is 14 amino acids. V lost 9 bases and J lost 4, with 18 bases in between. Here the CDR3 DNA reads TGTGCCATGGGCAAGGGGGGGCGTGCAGATACGCAGTATTTT. Its protein is CAMGKGGRADTQYF.

The V gene is TRBV7-3, the J gene TRBJ2-5; D might be TRBD1 (7 bases). The CDR3 loop spans 15 amino acids. The ends were cut back, 1 base at V and 2 bases at J, with 11 bases in the middle. Germline CDR1 reads SGHTA; CDR2 reads FQGTGA. CDR3 bases: TGTGCCAGCAGCTTAATAGCAGGGGGGCAAGAGACCCAGTACTTC. Translated, it gives CASSLIAGGQETQYF.

This clone was detected only a few times. The chain recombines TRBV7-7 with TRBJ1-1; 9 nucleotides agree with TRBD1. CDR3 length: 13 amino acids. CDR1 and CDR2 from the germline V gene are SSHAT and FNYEAQ (reference sequence). J gave up 6 bases and V 4 bases, and 3 bases lay outside the gene matches. CDR3 coding DNA: TGTGCCAGCAGCTCGGACAGGGGCTCTGAAGCTTTCTTT. It translates to CASSSDRGSEAFF.

J is TRBJ1-5 and V is TRBV24-1, with no clear D. Germline V lookup: CDR1 KGHDR, CDR2 SFDVKD. CDR3 length equals 14 residues. V dropped 3 bases and J dropped 2 bases, with 7 bases sitting between them. The CDR3 region is CATSDTQRNQPQHF. The CDR3 region has the DNA TGTGCCACCAGTGATACACAGCGCAATCAGCCCCAGCATTTT.

J is TRBJ2-5 and V is TRBV19, with a weak D call TRBD1 (6 bases). The CDR3 has 14 residues. Trimming left V 0 bases short and J 9 bases short, with 14 bases between. The germline V gene encodes CDR1 LNHDA and CDR2 SQIVND (reference sequence). The CDR3 sequence: CASSIDGRGQAQYF. Written as DNA, the CDR3 is TGTGCCAGTAGTATAGATGGCAGGGGTCAGGCCCAGTACTTC.

The V call is TRBV5-4, the J call TRBJ2-1; 9 positions agree with TRBD2. The CDR3 extends over 16 amino acids. Germline V gene data show CDR1 as SGHNT and CDR2 as YYREEE (reference sequence). V lost 0 bases and J lost 1; bases outside the gene matches: 2. The CDR3 region is CASSLGGGVSYNEQFF. In nucleotides, the CDR3 is TGTGCCAGCAGCTTGGGCGGGGGGGTATCCTACAATGAGCAGTTCTTC.

The chain employs TRBV6-5 and TRBJ1-2; no clear D gene. The CDR3 has 13 residues. CDR1 is MNHEY and CDR2 is SVGAGI in the germline V gene. With 0 bases removed from V and 8 bases from J, the gap between germline ends came to 10 bases. Here the CDR3 DNA reads TGTGCCAGCAGTTACTCGAATCTAGGCGGCTACACCTTC. Amino acids: CASSYSNLGGYTF.